This T cell receptor beta chain derives from a study of blood T cells in healthy people across ages. Study conclusions and caveats: Reliance upon unsorted PBMCs precluded definitive naive versus antigen-experienced comparison. The long-lived group displayed more naive CD4+ cells, plus higher diversity, than the aged donors did.

There were healthy Caucasian individuals from Russia, aged roughly 6 to 100, serving as donors. Between the trimmed V and J ends, which lost 7 bases and 7 bases, there was a span of 13 bases. The CDR3 is made up of 12 amino acids. Per the germline V gene, CDR1 is SNHLY and CDR2 is FYNNEI. A second PCR, run for roughly 7 to 11 cycles, used a sample-barcoded 5' primer plus a J-beta primer mix. TCRdb ran MiXCR on the 5' RACE reads and lists one entry per CDR3 protein. The sample lists about 1.4 million distinct CDR3 sequences; 59% were seen once. This clonotype was seen a handful of times. Its antigen is as yet unknown.

This sequence originates from a man aged 18 to 29 in good health. The sequencing input was blood. The V and J genes are TRBV2 and TRBJ2-5; D possibly corresponds to TRBD1 (5 bases). The CDR3: CASTGDSRTQYF. Here the CDR3 DNA reads TGTGCCAGCACCGGAGACAGTCGGACCCAGTACTTC. Full variable domain (rest looked up from reference TRBV2 and TRBJ2-5): EPEVTQTPSHQVTQMGQEVILRCVPISNHLYFYWYRQILGQKVEFLVSFYNNEISEKSEIFDDQFSVERPDGSNFTLKIRSTKLEDSAMYFCASTGDSRTQYFGPGTRLLVL.